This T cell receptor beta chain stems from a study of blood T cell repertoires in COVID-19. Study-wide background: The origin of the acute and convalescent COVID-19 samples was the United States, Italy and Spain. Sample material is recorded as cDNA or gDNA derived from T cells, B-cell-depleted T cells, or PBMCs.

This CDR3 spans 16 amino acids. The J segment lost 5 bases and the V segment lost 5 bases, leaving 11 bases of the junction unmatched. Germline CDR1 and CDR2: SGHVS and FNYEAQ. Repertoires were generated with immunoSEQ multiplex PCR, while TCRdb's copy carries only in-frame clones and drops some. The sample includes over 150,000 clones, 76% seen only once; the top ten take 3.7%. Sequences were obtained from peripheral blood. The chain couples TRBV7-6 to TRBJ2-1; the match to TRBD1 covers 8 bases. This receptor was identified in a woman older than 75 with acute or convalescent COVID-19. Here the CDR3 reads CASSPMDRVYNNEQFF. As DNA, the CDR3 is TGTGCCAGCAGCCCAATGGACAGGGTGTATAACAATGAGCAGTTCTTC.